This T cell receptor (beta chain) emerged from a study of blood T cell repertoires in COVID-19. Across the study: Material from acute and convalescent COVID-19 was sourced from the United States, Italy and Spain. T cells, B-cell-depleted T cells, or PBMCs provided the cDNA or gDNA that served as material.

Germline V gene data show CDR1 as SGDLS and CDR2 as YYNGEE. The V end lost 3 bases, the J end lost 4 bases, and 8 bases lay between the germline ends. This CDR3 is built from 14 residues. Original analysis: Estimation of nucleated cell counts was performed using reference gene primer amplification. Libraries were prepared by immunoSEQ multiplex PCR; TCRdb keeps only in-frame clonotypes and omits some of them. V, J and clone size are taken as reported in that table, and D and trimming were inferred from the DNA itself. The sample records about 670,000 clones, 85% to 90% being singletons. The TCR sequence derives from a woman aged 18-29 years with acute or convalescent COVID-19. This sequence joins TRBV9 and TRBJ1-6; D remains ambiguous. The sample was peripheral blood. In nucleotides, the CDR3 is TGTGCCAGCAGCGAAACAGCATATAATTCACCCCTCCACTTT. Protein sequence: CASSETAYNSPLHF. The whole variable domain, remainder taken from reference TRBV9 and TRBJ1-6, is DSGVTQTPKHLITATGQRVTLRCSPRSGDLSVYWYQQSLDQGLQFLIQYYNGEERAKGNILERFSAQQFPDLHSELNLSSLELGDSALYFCASSETAYNSPLHFGNGTRLTVT.